This T cell receptor beta chain emerged from a study of T cells in Graves' hyperthyroidism and ophthalmopathy. General observations from the study: Researchers report that a 13 V-J model separated ophthalmopathy from stable hyperthyroidism.

V dropped 4 bases and J dropped 4 bases, with 17 bases sitting between them. CDR1 and CDR2 (germline): SGHAT, FQNNGV. There are 16 residues in the CDR3. This clonotype was seen repeatedly, ten times or more. Antigen: not known. TCR beta CDR3 region amplification was performed from RNA transcripts. Researchers ran a first-round RT-PCR on the TCR CDR3 using the HTBI primer set. MiXCR, applied by TCRdb to the multiplex PCR reads, yields one record per CDR3 protein. The data show a few hundred thousand distinct CDR3 sequences, roughly an eighth seen once. Hyperthyroidism was newly diagnosed in patients aged 18 to 65 (duration under 2 months). Fresh peripheral blood, 10 ml, was the source of the PBMCs.

The TCR comes from a woman under 30 with Graves' hyperthyroidism. The chain has TRBV11-2 and TRBJ2-1; tentatively, D is TRBD2 (6 bases). The material sequenced was blood. DNA for the CDR3: TGTGCCAGCAGCTCAATATCGGGGGAGTTATACAATGAGCAGTTCTTC. Its translation: CASSSISGELYNEQFF.